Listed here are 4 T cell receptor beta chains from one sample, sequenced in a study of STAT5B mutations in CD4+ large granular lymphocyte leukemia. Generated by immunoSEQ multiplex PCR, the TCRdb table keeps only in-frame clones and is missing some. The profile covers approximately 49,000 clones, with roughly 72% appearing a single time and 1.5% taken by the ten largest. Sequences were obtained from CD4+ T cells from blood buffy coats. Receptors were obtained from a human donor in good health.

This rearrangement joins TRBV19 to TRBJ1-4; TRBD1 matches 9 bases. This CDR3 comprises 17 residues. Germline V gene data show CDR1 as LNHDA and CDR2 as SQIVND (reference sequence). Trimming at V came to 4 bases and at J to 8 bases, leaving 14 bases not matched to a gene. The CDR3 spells CASSRGKQGALGEKLFF. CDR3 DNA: TGTGCCAGTAGTAGGGGAAAACAGGGGGCTTTGGGAGAAAAACTGTTTTTT.

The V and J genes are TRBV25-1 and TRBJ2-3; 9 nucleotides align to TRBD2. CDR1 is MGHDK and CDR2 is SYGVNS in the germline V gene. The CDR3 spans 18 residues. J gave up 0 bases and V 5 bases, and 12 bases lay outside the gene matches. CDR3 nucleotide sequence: TGTGCCAGCAGTCACTTAGCGGGGGATATTCTAAGCACAGATACGCAGTATTTT. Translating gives CASSHLAGDILSTDTQYF.

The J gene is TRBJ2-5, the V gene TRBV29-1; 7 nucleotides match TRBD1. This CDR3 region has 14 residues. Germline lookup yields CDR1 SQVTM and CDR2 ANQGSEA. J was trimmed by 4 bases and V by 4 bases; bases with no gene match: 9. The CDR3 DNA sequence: TGCAGCGTTGCCCAACAGGGGATCGGAGAGACCCAGTACTTC. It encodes CSVAQQGIGETQYF.

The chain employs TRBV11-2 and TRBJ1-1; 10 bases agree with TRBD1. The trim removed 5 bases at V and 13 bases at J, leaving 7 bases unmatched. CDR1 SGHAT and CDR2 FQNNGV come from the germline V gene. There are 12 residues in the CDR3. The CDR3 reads CASSPDRGLGFF. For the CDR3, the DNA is TGTGCCAGCAGCCCGGACAGGGGGTTGGGTTTCTTT.